There are a few counts of the clone carrying this TCR beta chain. The same CDR3 is also encoded by other DNA sequences in this sample. This sample stems from a study of blood T cell repertoires in COVID-19. Overall study: Some COVID-19 samples were acute and others convalescent; all came from the United States, Italy and Spain.

Trimming took 1 base from V and 1 from J, leaving 4 bases between them. The CDR3 is made up of 13 amino acids. Assay: immunoSEQ multiplex PCR; the TCRdb copy retains only in-frame clones and omits some. Among 260,000 or so clones, approximately 88% were seen once, and the ten largest hold 2.5% to 3%. Assignment of participants to cohorts was predicated upon participant-reported clinical history. Material for sequencing was PBMCs or T cells enriched from blood (not recorded which). This clonotype was sampled from a woman aged 25 to 39 with acute COVID-19. The chain carries TRBV12-3 or TRBV12-4 and TRBJ1-1, with unresolved D. In DNA form, the CDR3 reads TGTGCCAGCAGTTTAGGCGGGAACACTGAAGCTTTCTTT. This gives the protein CASSLGGNTEAFF.